This T cell receptor beta chain originates from a study of sequential checkpoint blockade in melanoma. After removal of 7 bases from V and 3 bases from J, the junction contained 8 bases not matched to a gene. Germline lookup yields CDR1 SQVTM and CDR2 ANQGSEA. The CDR3 has 13 amino acids. This table comes from immunoSEQ multiplex PCR, and its TCRdb copy is limited to in-frame clones, with some not included. Here the sample spans about 4,900 clones, roughly 33% being singletons. Described treatment: randomized to nivolumab then ipilimumab (arm A) or the reverse (arm B). The sample was tumor tissue (inferred from file names), taken from a patient given nivolumab and ipilimumab in sequence. The source is a human donor with melanoma. This sequence joins TRBV29-1 and TRBJ1-1; 7 bases fit TRBD1. CDR3 sequence: CSGIRGGDTEAFF. The CDR3, as DNA: TGCAGCGGAATCAGGGGGGGGGACACTGAAGCTTTCTTT.